The sequence of this T cell receptor beta chain was determined in a study of identical twins. Findings of the study overall: Sequences that were out-of-frame, alpha and twin-shared displayed an excess of low generation probability.

Only a few counts were recorded for this clonotype. No antigen is known for it. Addition of a universal primer site occurred through template switching, and cDNA carried unique molecular identifiers. From the 5' RACE reads, TCRdb called clonotypes with MiXCR, one entry per CDR3 protein. The sample has 200,000 to 250,000 distinct CDR3 sequences, roughly an eighth seen once. The CDR3 contains 15 residues. The germline V gene encodes CDR1 LGHDT and CDR2 YNNKEL (reference sequence). V was trimmed by 4 bases and J by 4 bases, leaving 14 bases between them. With no exceptions, donors were healthy Caucasians. This sample was shared with a second study, whose subject was yellow fever vaccine responses in identical twins. Turning to that study: Reports say the vaccine T cell response in twins looked partly convergent and partly personalized.

The origin of this receptor is a woman aged 18-29 years in good health. What was sequenced was memory (CD45RO+) T cells sorted from blood. The chain is built from TRBV3-1 and TRBJ1-3, with D possibly matching TRBD1 (5 bases). CDR3 protein: CASSPPWSGGNTIYF. The CDR3 DNA is TGTGCCAGCAGCCCACCTTGGTCAGGGGGAAACACCATATATTTT.